One and the same sample provided the 7 T cell receptor beta chains below, sequenced in a study of molecular identifiers for immune sequencing clone quantification. TCRdb reprocessed the PCR reads via MiXCR and lists one record per CDR3 protein. The sample yields 85,000 to 120,000 distinct CDR3 sequences, about a third seen once. Source material: naive CD8+ T cells from blood, with Jurkat cell RNA spiked in. The subset: FACS-sorted CD8+CD4-CCR7+CD45RA+ naive T cells. These receptors originate from a human donor in good health. Some libraries in this study had Jurkat cell RNA spiked in.

This clonotype was seen repeatedly, ten times or more. The V and J genes are TRBV5-4 and TRBJ1-1; D is ambiguous. Germline-derived CDR1 and CDR2 are SGHNT and YYREEE (reference sequence). The CDR3 length is 18 residues. Trimming left V 0 bases short and J 0 bases short, with 18 bases between. CDR3 region: CASSLASTGPFVNTEAFF. The CDR3 bases are TGTGCCAGCAGCTTGGCTTCCACCGGACCCTTCGTGAACACTGAAGCTTTCTTT.

This clonotype has only a few counts. The germline gene is not matched at one end of the junction; a read error may be the cause. This chain's CDR3 is CASRGGPPSF. The CDR3 DNA follows: TGCGCCAGCAGGGGGGGGCCCCCTTCCTTC. The rearrangement joins TRBV5-1 to TRBJ2-7, with a tentative D call TRBD2 (7 bases). The CDR3 is made up of 10 amino acids. The germline gives CDR1 SGHRS, CDR2 YFSETQ.

This clonotype was detected ten times or more. The rearrangement uses TRBV5-5 and TRBJ2-7; D is undetermined. Trimming removed 5 bases at V and 7 bases at J, with 13 bases between. CDR3 length equals 12 residues. CDR1 is SGHKS and CDR2 is YYEKEE in the germline V gene (reference sequence). The CDR3: CASRSTFSEQYF. CDR3 sequence (DNA): TGTGCCAGCAGAAGCACCTTTTCTGAGCAGTACTTC.

This clonotype was recorded a few times. The V gene is TRBV10-2, the J gene TRBJ2-4; unclear D gene. The ends were cut back, 7 bases at V and 4 bases at J, with 8 bases in the middle. This CDR3 has 12 amino acids. The germline gives CDR1 WSHSY, CDR2 SAAADI. The CDR3, as DNA: TGCGCCAGCACAGGAACAAAAAACATTCAGTACTTC. Its protein is CASTGTKNIQYF.

The chain combines TRBV27 with TRBJ2-7, with D possibly being TRBD1 (6 bases). CDR3 length: 14 residues. Germline V CDR1 and CDR2: MNHEY, SMNVEV (reference sequence). V lost 2 bases to trimming and J lost 6 bases, with 14 bases between them. The chain's CDR3 is CASSLTGRGSEQYF. Written as DNA, the CDR3 is TGTGCCAGCAGTTTAACCGGCAGGGGTTCCGAGCAGTACTTC.

The chain has TRBV7-9 and TRBJ2-1; TRBD2 agrees at 7 bases. V lost 5 bases and J lost 8; bases outside the gene matches: 3. The CDR3 consists of 12 residues. CDR1 and CDR2 (germline): SEHNR, FQNEAQ (reference sequence). CDR3: CASSPTSDEQFF. The CDR3, as DNA: TGTGCCAGCAGCCCAACTAGCGATGAGCAGTTCTTC.

This clonotype has just a few counts. The chain has TRBV29-1 and TRBJ1-3; D ambiguous. CDR1 SQVTM and CDR2 ANQGSEA come from the germline V gene. V lost 4 bases, J lost 2 bases, and 6 bases lay in between. The CDR3 totals 12 residues. CDR3 sequence reads: CSVVETGNTIYF. The DNA of the CDR3 is TGCAGCGTTGTGGAGACTGGAAACACCATATATTTT.